This TCR beta chain was retrieved from a study of Ad26.COV2.S vaccination and SARS-CoV-2 variants. Study overall: Once, or twice with 56 days between doses, Ad26.COV2.S was given intramuscularly.

In the case of this clone: Its specificity is unknown.

This CDR3 contains 15 residues. From germline, CDR1 is MNHEY and CDR2 SVGEGT. V lost 7 bases to trimming and J lost 0 bases, with 13 bases between them. Assay used: immunoSEQ multiplex PCR; TCRdb lists only in-frame clones, some missing. In the table there are fewer than 400,000 clones, roughly nine tenths of which are singletons. Study-wide findings and caveats: Following vaccination, spike-specific CD8+ and CD4+ T cell responses reportedly exhibited substantial breadth. Recipients of vaccine and of placebo showed similar breadth of their non-spike TCR repertoires.

Treatment here: about 20 received Ad26.COV2.S at low or high dose, single or two shots; about 5 received placebo; per-sample allocation not given. Day 63 after the first vaccine or placebo injection was the time point for sampling. Sequences were derived from peripheral blood, sampled in a trial of Ad26.COV2.S vaccine versus placebo. The chain employs TRBV6-2 or TRBV6-3 and TRBJ1-5; D ambiguous. This TCR was recovered from a person aged 18-65 years who received the Ad26.COV2.S COVID-19 vaccine or a placebo. CDR3 sequence reads: CASTPGRDSNQPQHF. The CDR3 nucleotides read TGTGCCAGCACCCCGGGGAGGGATAGCAATCAGCCCCAGCATTTT.